This note documents a single T cell receptor beta chain sequence. The antigen remains undetermined. V lost 1 base and J 5 bases, leaving 14 bases between the germline ends. CDR1 is GTSNPN, CDR2 SVGIG, per germline (reference sequence). The CDR3 runs 14 residues. These data come from a study of a mutant IDH1 vaccine in newly diagnosed glioma. For the study at large: There were approximately 60% males and about 38% females among treated patients, whose mean age was about 40 years.

This sample's time point: week 11, during vaccination. Every single dose of the vaccine, 300 ug of mutant IDH1 20-mer peptide, came with topical imiquimod. Repertoires were generated with immunoSEQ multiplex PCR, while TCRdb's copy carries only in-frame clones and drops some. The sample has tens of thousands of clones; less than 85% are singletons. The sequence was collected from a woman aged 45-65 years with glioma. The starting material was PBMCs, obtained from a glioma patient whose treatment included an IDH1 peptide vaccine. This sequence joins TRBV30 and TRBJ1-1, with D uncertain. The CDR3 DNA is TGTGCCTGGAGTGCAGGAGGGCTGGGGACTGAAGCTTTCTTT. This sequence encodes CAWSAGGLGTEAFF.